The 14 T cell receptor beta chains reported below all come from one sample, sequenced in a study of cytomegalovirus exposure and HLA in healthy donors listed by TCRdb under 2017. Library preparation used the immunoSEQ multiplex PCR assay. A mixture of 60 forward primers for TCR Vbeta segments and 13 reverse primers for TCR Jbeta segments was used in the multiplex PCR. TCRdb re-hosts the immuneACCESS table, in-frame sequences only. Its copies lack some clones; in the studies checked, an unresolved V gene accounts for under half of them, and the cause for the rest is not known. The sample table shows a few hundred thousand clones, and around 80% are seen once. The biggest ten clones account for less than 3.5% of the sample. The specimen was PBMCs. The receptors stem from a woman aged 55-70 years in good health and CMV-seropositive.

J is TRBJ2-1 and V is TRBV5-6; D gene uncertain. With 0 bases removed from V and 9 bases from J, the gap between germline ends came to 13 bases. Germline V gives CDR1 SGHDT, CDR2 YYEEEE. The CDR3 runs to 14 residues. The CDR3 sequence: CASSLGPASGEQFF. The CDR3 region has the DNA TGTGCCAGCAGCTTGGGCCCCGCGAGTGGTGAGCAGTTCTTC. Supplemented by reference TRBV5-6 and TRBJ2-1, the full variable domain reads DAGVTQSPTHLIKTRGQQVTLRCSPKSGHDTVSWYQQALGQGPQFIFQYYEEEERQRGNFPDRFSGHQFPNYSSELNVNALLLGDSALYLCASSLGPASGEQFFGPGTRLTVL.

The J gene is TRBJ1-1, the V gene TRBV21-1; the DNA was not compared with TRBD1, the D call given in the table. TRBV21-1 is reported as a pseudogene. CDR3 length: 18 residues. CDR3 DNA: TGTGCCAGCAGTCTTAGGAGACCGGGACAGGGCATGAACACTGAAGCTTTCTTT. Its protein is CASSLRRPGQGMNTEAFF.

The chain combines TRBV6-5 with TRBJ2-1, with TRBD2 identical over 8 bases. J was trimmed by 6 bases and V by 0 bases; bases with no gene match: 4. CDR3 length equals 15 residues. The germline V gene encodes CDR1 MNHEY and CDR2 SVGAGI. The DNA of the CDR3 is TGTGCCAGCAGTTACTCCGGACTAGCCAGCAATGAGCAGTTCTTC. It codes for CASSYSGLASNEQFF.

This sequence joins TRBV6-5 and TRBJ1-2; D call uncertain. The CDR3 spans 13 residues. Looked up from germline, CDR1 is MNHEY and CDR2 is SVGAGI. Between the trimmed V and J ends, which lost 2 bases and 7 bases, there was a span of 11 bases. The CDR3 region is CASSYRAPSGYTF. The CDR3 nucleotides are TGTGCCAGCAGTTACCGAGCGCCGAGTGGCTACACCTTC.

This clone was seen only once. The V call is TRBV6-1, the J call TRBJ1-3; D ambiguous. Germline V gene lookup returns CDR1 MNHNS and CDR2 SASEGT. This CDR3 has 15 amino acids. Trimming pared 2 bases from V and 0 bases from J, leaving 8 bases between. The CDR3: CASSEHRYSGNTIYF. CDR3 DNA sequence: TGTGCCAGCAGTGAACACCGCTACTCTGGAAACACCATATATTTT.

The chain uses TRBV28 and TRBJ1-3, with unresolved D. This CDR3 contains 15 residues. Germline V gene lookup returns CDR1 MDHEN and CDR2 SYDVKM. V lost 6 bases and J lost 0, with 12 bases in between. The CDR3 nucleotides are TGTGCCAGCAGACCGGAGGACCGCTCTGGAAACACCATATATTTT. This codes for CASRPEDRSGNTIYF. The complete variable domain, with remaining parts taken from reference TRBV28 and TRBJ1-3, reads DVKVTQSSRYLVKRTGEKVFLECVQDMDHENMFWYRQDPGLGLRLIYFSYDVKMKEKGDIPEGYSVSREKKERFSLILESASTNQTSMYLCASRPEDRSGNTIYFGEGSWLTVV.

The V gene is TRBV5-4, the J gene TRBJ2-5, with 7 bases that match TRBD1. The CDR3 is 13 residues long. The V segment lost 4 bases and the J segment 4 bases; nucleotides outside the gene matches: 4. The V gene's germline CDR1 is SGHNT and CDR2 YYREEE (reference sequence). DNA for the CDR3: TGTGCCAGCAGCCGAACAGGGGTAGAGACCCAGTACTTC. The encoded protein is CASSRTGVETQYF.

The chain carries TRBV30 and TRBJ1-4; tentatively, D is TRBD1 (5 bases). Germline CDR1 is GTSNPN and CDR2 is SVGIG (reference sequence). The V end was cut by 0 bases, the J end by 10 bases, with 12 bases between. This CDR3 spans 13 amino acids. CDR3 residues: CAWSVVGDRKLFF. The CDR3 region has the DNA TGTGCCTGGAGTGTAGTAGGGGATAGAAAACTGTTTTTT.

The chain is built from TRBV4-1 and TRBJ2-1; 14 nucleotides align to TRBD2. The CDR3 extends over 18 amino acids. CDR1 is MGHRA and CDR2 is YSYEKL in the germline V gene. V shed 1 base and J 8 bases; nucleotides not matched to a gene: 10. The CDR3 loop reads CASSQGTSGGFFNDEQFF. In DNA, the CDR3 is TGCGCCAGCAGCCAAGGGACTAGCGGGGGGTTTTTTAACGATGAGCAGTTCTTC.

The rearrangement links TRBV5-6 to TRBJ2-7; D gene uncertain. The germline gives CDR1 SGHDT, CDR2 YYEEEE. This CDR3 has 12 residues. The V end was cut by 0 bases, the J end by 6 bases, with 7 bases between. CDR3 sequence: CASSLARSEQYF. The CDR3 DNA reads TGTGCCAGCAGCTTGGCCAGGTCCGAGCAGTACTTC.

This sequence joins TRBV30 and TRBJ1-6; tentatively, D is TRBD1 (5 bases). The germline gives CDR1 GTSNPN, CDR2 SVGIG (reference sequence). The CDR3 contains 13 residues. Trimming removed 4 bases at V and 8 bases at J, with 12 bases between. The CDR3 DNA sequence: TGTGCCTGGAATCTGGGGGGGTATTCACCCCTCCACTTT. Translating gives CAWNLGGYSPLHF.

Written as DNA, the CDR3 is TGTGCCAGCAGCTTAGCGGCCTCCACAGATACGCAGTATTTT. It encodes CASSLAASTDTQYF. The chain couples TRBV7-6 to TRBJ2-3; D is undetermined. V was cut by 0 bases and J by 2 bases, with 6 bases left in between. This CDR3 has 14 amino acids. CDR1 is SGHVS and CDR2 is FNYEAQ in the germline V gene.

The V call is TRBV7-6, the J call TRBJ2-5, with D possibly TRBD2 on 6 matching bases. Gene TRBJ2-7 matches the end of the DNA better, so the J call may be wrong. The CDR3 has 15 residues. The germline V gene has CDR1 SGHVS and CDR2 FNYEAQ. The CDR3 DNA follows: TGTGCCAGCAGCTTATTTTCGGGGGAGTCCTACGAGCAGTACTTC. Translation gives CASSLFSGESYEQYF.

V and J are TRBV10-3 and TRBJ1-1; 7 bases are shared with TRBD1. CDR1 ENHRY and CDR2 SYGVKD come from the germline V gene. Trimming at V came to 0 bases and at J to 0 bases, leaving 7 bases not matched to a gene. The CDR3 consists of 17 residues. Here the CDR3 reads CAISESRQGGLNTEAFF. The CDR3, as DNA: TGTGCCATCAGTGAGTCTCGTCAGGGGGGATTGAACACTGAAGCTTTCTTT.